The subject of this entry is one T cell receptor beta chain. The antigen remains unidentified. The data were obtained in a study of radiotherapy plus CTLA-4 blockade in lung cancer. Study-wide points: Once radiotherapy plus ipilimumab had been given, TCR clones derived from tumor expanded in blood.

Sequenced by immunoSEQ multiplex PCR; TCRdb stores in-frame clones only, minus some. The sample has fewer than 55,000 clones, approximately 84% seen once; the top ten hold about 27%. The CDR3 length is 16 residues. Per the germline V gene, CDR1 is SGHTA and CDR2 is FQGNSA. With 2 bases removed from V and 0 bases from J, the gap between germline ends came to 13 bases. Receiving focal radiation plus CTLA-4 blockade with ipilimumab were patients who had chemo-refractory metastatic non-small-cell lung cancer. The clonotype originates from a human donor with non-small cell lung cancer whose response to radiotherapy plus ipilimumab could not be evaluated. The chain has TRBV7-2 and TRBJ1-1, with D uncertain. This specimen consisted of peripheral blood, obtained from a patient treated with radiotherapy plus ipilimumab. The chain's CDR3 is CASSLLSGSLNTEAFF. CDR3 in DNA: TGTGCCAGCAGCTTACTTTCCGGGAGTTTGAACACTGAAGCTTTCTTT.